These 16 T cell receptor beta chains share one sample of origin, sequenced in a study of cytomegalovirus exposure and HLA in healthy donors. Only in-frame clones appear in the TCRdb table, and some are missing; sequencing was by immunoSEQ multiplex PCR. Of some 140,000 clones in the sample, roughly 87% were seen once. Sample: PBMCs. Source of these receptors: a woman between 18 and 30 years old in good health and CMV-seropositive.

The genes are TRBV5-1 and TRBJ1-2; the D gene is possibly TRBD1 (5 bases). From germline, CDR1 is SGHRS and CDR2 YFSETQ. V lost 0 bases and J lost 3, with 6 bases in between. The CDR3 has 13 amino acids. The CDR3 DNA reads TGCGCCAGCAGCTTGGCGACAGACTATGGCTACACCTTC. Protein sequence: CASSLATDYGYTF. Together with reference TRBV5-1 and TRBJ1-2, the CDR3 gives the full variable domain: KAGVTQTPRYLIKTRGQQVTLSCSPISGHRSVSWYQQTPGQGLQFLFEYFSETQRNKGNFPGRFSGRQFSNSRSEMNVSTLELGDSALYLCASSLATDYGYTFGSGTRLTVV.

The V call is TRBV27, the J call TRBJ1-2, with D tentatively TRBD1 (5 bases). The ends were cut back, 2 bases at V and 4 bases at J, with 8 bases in the middle. CDR1 and CDR2 from the germline V gene are MNHEY and SMNVEV (reference sequence). CDR3 length: 13 residues. CDR3 nucleotides: TGTGCCAGCAGTTTACAGGGCAGCTATGGCTACACCTTC. Its protein is CASSLQGSYGYTF.

The rearrangement joins TRBV6-5 to TRBJ2-7; D might be TRBD2 (6 bases). CDR3 length: 11 residues. With 6 bases removed from V and 6 bases from J, the gap between germline ends came to 9 bases. The germline V gene encodes CDR1 MNHEY and CDR2 SVGAGI. The DNA for the CDR3 is TGTGCCAGCAGCCAAGCGGGCGAGCAGTACTTC. This codes for CASSQAGEQYF.

This clone has only a few counts. The chain recombines TRBV7-2 with TRBJ2-2; D might be TRBD2 (5 bases). Germline V gene sequence: CDR1 SGHTA, CDR2 FQGNSA. CDR3 size: 17 residues. Trimming took off 1 base at V and 0 bases at J, with 12 bases between the two ends. CDR3 DNA: TGTGCCAGCAGCTTAGAACAGCGGTCGACGAACACCGGGGAGCTGTTTTTT. This translates into CASSLEQRSTNTGELFF.

The gene calls are TRBV4-1 and TRBJ1-2; D not resolved. Trimming took off 2 bases at V and 7 bases at J, with 20 bases between the two ends. This CDR3 region has 16 residues. Germline lookup yields CDR1 MGHRA and CDR2 YSYEKL. CDR3 region: CASSQSGLSVAPGYTF. The CDR3, as DNA: TGCGCCAGCAGCCAATCGGGGTTGTCAGTGGCCCCTGGCTACACCTTC.

The gene calls are TRBV6-5 and TRBJ2-7; 9 bases line up with TRBD1. The CDR3 totals 15 residues. Germline values: CDR1 MNHEY, CDR2 SVGAGI. The ends lost 5 bases at V and 6 bases at J; junction bases unmatched: 11. The CDR3 DNA is TGTGCCAGCAGTAACCCGGGACAGGGACGTCTCGAGCAGTACTTC. Translated, it gives CASSNPGQGRLEQYF.

The rearrangement uses TRBV9 and TRBJ2-2; 8 nucleotides agree with TRBD2. V trimming: 1 base; J trimming: 7 bases; junction bases outside the gene matches: 3. This CDR3 contains 14 residues. CDR1 is SGDLS, CDR2 YYNGEE, per germline. The CDR3: CASSVSSGGGELFF. Written as DNA, the CDR3 is TGTGCCAGCAGCGTATCCAGCGGGGGCGGGGAGCTGTTTTTT.

J is TRBJ1-1 and V is TRBV5-1; D ambiguous. The CDR3 is made up of 14 amino acids. The V and J ends lost 4 bases and 4 bases respectively, with 14 bases between them. CDR1 and CDR2 from the germline V gene are SGHRS and YFSETQ. The CDR3 protein is CASSPDNSVTEAFF. In nucleotides, the CDR3 is TGCGCCAGCAGCCCCGACAACTCCGTCACTGAAGCTTTCTTT.

The chain employs TRBV28 and TRBJ2-7, with TRBD2 matching over 11 bases. The CDR3 extends over 13 amino acids. V trimming: 4 bases; J trimming: 4 bases; junction bases outside the gene matches: 0. The germline gives CDR1 MDHEN, CDR2 SYDVKM. CDR3 in amino acids: CASSSSGGYEQYF. As DNA, the CDR3 is TGTGCCAGCAGTTCTAGCGGGGGGTACGAGCAGTACTTC. Full variable domain (missing parts from reference TRBV28 and TRBJ2-7): DVKVTQSSRYLVKRTGEKVFLECVQDMDHENMFWYRQDPGLGLRLIYFSYDVKMKEKGDIPEGYSVSREKKERFSLILESASTNQTSMYLCASSSSGGYEQYFGPGTRLTVT.

In regard to this clone: This sample also contains other DNA sequences that code for the same CDR3. This chain joins TRBV7-2 and TRBJ2-2; 9 nucleotides agree with TRBD1. CDR1 is SGHTA, CDR2 FQGNSA, per germline. This CDR3 comprises 15 residues. V dropped 6 bases and J dropped 5; count of bases not matched to a gene: 7. The CDR3 region has the DNA TGTGCCAGCAGGTCCGGGACAGGGAGAACCGGGGAGCTGTTTTTT. It codes for CASRSGTGRTGELFF.

The rearrangement links TRBV11-2 to TRBJ1-1; 7 nucleotides agree with TRBD1. The V gene end was trimmed by 0 bases and the J gene end by 8 bases; junction bases not matched to a gene: 3. The CDR3 is 13 residues long. CDR1 SGHAT and CDR2 FQNNGV come from the germline V gene. CDR3 nucleotides: TGTGCCAGCAGCTTAGACAGGGGGTCGGAAGCTTTCTTT. Encoded protein: CASSLDRGSEAFF.

The V call is TRBV5-4, the J call TRBJ1-6; 9 bases agree with TRBD1. Germline CDR1 reads SGHNT; CDR2 reads YYREEE (reference sequence). J gave up 7 bases and V 4 bases, and 9 bases lay outside the gene matches. The CDR3 extends over 16 amino acids. CDR3 nucleotides: TGTGCCAGCAGCGCCCCACAGGGGGCCGGGAATTCACCCCTCCACTTT. Translated: CASSAPQGAGNSPLHF. Complete variable domain (other parts from reference TRBV5-4 and TRBJ1-6): ETGVTQSPTHLIKTRGQQVTLRCSSQSGHNTVSWYQQALGQGPQFIFQYYREEENGRGNFPPRFSGLQFPNYSSELNVNALELDDSALYLCASSAPQGAGNSPLHFGNGTRLTVT.

This chain uses TRBV30 with TRBJ1-2, with D maybe TRBD1 (5 bases). The germline CDR1 and CDR2 sequences are GTSNPN and SVGIG (reference sequence). V lost 0 bases and J lost 2, with 13 bases in between. This CDR3 has 15 residues. The CDR3 is CAWSVSREGNYGYTF. In nucleotides, the CDR3 is TGTGCCTGGAGTGTATCCCGGGAGGGGAACTATGGCTACACCTTC.

The chain employs TRBV7-9 and TRBJ1-5; no clear D. Germline lookup yields CDR1 SEHNR and CDR2 FQNEAQ (reference sequence). The CDR3 spans 16 residues. V lost 1 base and J lost 3, with 13 bases in between. This chain's CDR3 is CASSLGSGSANQPQHF. CDR3 sequence (DNA): TGTGCCAGCAGCTTAGGTTCGGGGTCGGCCAATCAGCCCCAGCATTTT.

The genes are TRBV11-2 and TRBJ1-4; D might be TRBD1 (5 bases). CDR3 size: 15 residues. Per the germline V gene, CDR1 is SGHAT and CDR2 is FQNNGV. Trimming took 6 bases from V and 5 from J, leaving 16 bases between them. CDR3 nucleotide sequence: TGTGCCAGCAGTCCAACGGGACTGGTAAATGAAAAACTGTTTTTT. Residues: CASSPTGLVNEKLFF.

The chain uses TRBV28 and TRBJ1-2, with D perhaps matching TRBD1 (6 bases). The ends were cut back, 10 bases at V and 3 bases at J, with 12 bases in the middle. This CDR3 has 12 amino acids. CDR1 MDHEN and CDR2 SYDVKM come from the germline V gene. As DNA, the CDR3 is TGTGCCACCTTATCAGGGGACTATGGCTACACCTTC. Its translation is CATLSGDYGYTF.